Below are 21 T cell receptor beta chains sequenced from a single sample in a study of cytomegalovirus exposure and HLA in healthy donors. Primers included in the PCR were 60 Vbeta and 13 Jbeta primers. Clones were sequenced by immunoSEQ multiplex PCR, and TCRdb holds only the in-frame ones, with some missing. Here the sample spans 45,000 to 65,000 clones, approximately 80% being singletons. Sequenced: PBMCs. The receptors were sampled from a woman aged 40 to 50 in good health and CMV-seropositive.

V usage is TRBV9 and J usage is TRBJ2-3; 10 bases map to TRBD1. The CDR3 has 16 amino acids. Germline V gene sequence: CDR1 SGDLS, CDR2 YYNGEE. With 3 bases clipped from V and 1 base from J, the junction kept 5 bases outside the gene matches. For the CDR3, the DNA is TGTGCCAGCAGCGGGTCCGGGACAGGGGGCACAGATACGCAGTATTTT. It translates to CASSGSGTGGTDTQYF. Variable domain in full (rest from reference TRBV9 and TRBJ2-3): DSGVTQTPKHLITATGQRVTLRCSPRSGDLSVYWYQQSLDQGLQFLIQYYNGEERAKGNILERFSAQQFPDLHSELNLSSLELGDSALYFCASSGSGTGGTDTQYFGPGTRLTVL.

This clone was seen more than once but under ten times. This sequence joins TRBV9 and TRBJ2-5; the D gene is possibly TRBD2 (7 bases). Germline V gene lookup returns CDR1 SGDLS and CDR2 YYNGEE. The CDR3 extends over 15 amino acids. Trimming removed 4 bases from V and 3 bases from J, with 16 bases in between. CDR3 coding DNA: TGTGCCAGCAGCTCCGCCGCGGGGGCGGAAGAGACCCAGTACTTC. Translating gives CASSSAAGAEETQYF.

V usage is TRBV5-1 and J usage is TRBJ1-1, with D tentatively TRBD1 (6 bases). Per germline, CDR1 SGHRS and CDR2 YFSETQ. The CDR3 loop spans 15 amino acids. V was shortened by 4 bases and J by 1 base, with 14 bases between the two germline ends. The chain's CDR3 is CASSLWTVQNTEAFF. CDR3 nucleotides: TGCGCCAGCAGCCTTTGGACAGTTCAGAACACTGAAGCTTTCTTT.

The gene calls are TRBV4-3 and TRBJ1-2, with a possible D match to TRBD1 (5 bases). This CDR3 is 15 amino acids long. Trimming shortened V by 0 bases and J by 2 bases, and 10 bases separated the two germline ends. CDR1 is LGHNA, CDR2 YSLEER, per germline. In DNA form, the CDR3 reads TGCGCCAGCAGCCAAGAAGGTACAGGCAACTATGGCTACACCTTC. This translates into CASSQEGTGNYGYTF.

In this sample, this clone turned up once. J is TRBJ2-1 and V is TRBV5-1; 9 nucleotides agree with TRBD2. Germline CDR1 reads SGHRS; CDR2 reads YFSETQ. Trimming cost V 4 bases and J 5 bases; bases outside gene matches: 4. The CDR3 runs 14 residues. This CDR3 reads CASSLGGGDNEQFF. For the CDR3, the DNA is TGCGCCAGCAGCCTGGGCGGGGGGGACAATGAGCAGTTCTTC.

The DNA of the CDR3 is TGTGCCAGCAGTTACTCCTCCCCCAGGGAGACCCAGTACTTC. Encoded protein: CASSYSSPRETQYF. The rearrangement uses TRBV6-5 and TRBJ2-5; D gene unclear. The germline V gene encodes CDR1 MNHEY and CDR2 SVGAGI. This CDR3 spans 14 amino acids. With 0 bases removed from V and 5 bases from J, the gap between germline ends came to 10 bases.

The chain recombines TRBV7-2 with TRBJ2-7; 12 bases match TRBD2. The trim removed 4 bases at V and 2 bases at J, leaving 15 bases unmatched. Germline V gene data show CDR1 as SGHTA and CDR2 as FQGNSA. This CDR3 spans 19 amino acids. The CDR3 sequence: CASSSTGTGTSGSTYEQYF. In nucleotides, the CDR3 is TGTGCCAGCAGCTCGACCGGGACCGGGACTAGCGGGTCCACCTACGAGCAGTACTTC.

This chain joins TRBV5-1 and TRBJ2-2; D possibly corresponds to TRBD1 (6 bases). This CDR3 spans 15 amino acids. The germline V gene encodes CDR1 SGHRS and CDR2 YFSETQ. V was shortened by 3 bases and J by 6 bases, with 15 bases between the two germline ends. The CDR3 DNA sequence: TGCGCCAGCAGCTCTGGACAGCCCACCTCCGGGGAGCTGTTTTTT. Translated, it gives CASSSGQPTSGELFF. Using reference TRBV5-1 and TRBJ2-2 for the parts outside the CDR3, the full variable domain is KAGVTQTPRYLIKTRGQQVTLSCSPISGHRSVSWYQQTPGQGLQFLFEYFSETQRNKGNFPGRFSGRQFSNSRSEMNVSTLELGDSALYLCASSSGQPTSGELFFGEGSRLTVL.

The J gene is TRBJ1-2, the V gene TRBV6-5; 7 bases map to TRBD1. The ends lost 6 bases at V and 5 bases at J; junction bases unmatched: 6. Germline V gene sequence: CDR1 MNHEY, CDR2 SVGAGI. The CDR3 loop spans 13 amino acids. Written as DNA, the CDR3 is TGTGCCAGCAGGGTGACAGGGATGTATGGCTACACCTTC. This sequence encodes CASRVTGMYGYTF.

A few counts support this clone. The chain couples TRBV7-8 to TRBJ1-2, with a possible D match to TRBD1 (5 bases). The CDR3 covers 15 residues. Trimming left V 5 bases short and J 7 bases short, with 20 bases between. Per the germline V gene, CDR1 is SGHVS and CDR2 is FQNEAQ. The CDR3 region has the DNA TGTGCCAGCAGCACAAGGGCAGGGCCGAACGGTGGCTACACCTTC. Residues: CASSTRAGPNGGYTF.

V usage is TRBV7-3 and J usage is TRBJ2-2; D remains unclear. This CDR3 is built from 14 residues. The germline gives CDR1 SGHTA, CDR2 FQGTGA. V lost 3 bases and J lost 7, with 12 bases in between. CDR3 DNA: TGTGCCAGCAGCTTGTTTTCTGAGATCGGGGAGCTGTTTTTT. This encodes CASSLFSEIGELFF.

J is TRBJ1-5 and V is TRBV6-5; 7 bases are a match to TRBD1. This CDR3 spans 15 amino acids. V trimming: 4 bases; J trimming: 2 bases; junction bases outside the gene matches: 5. Germline CDR1 and CDR2: MNHEY and SVGAGI. The DNA for the CDR3 is TGTGCCAGCAGTTCCCGACAGGGTCGCAATCAGCCCCAGCATTTT. This sequence encodes CASSSRQGRNQPQHF.

This chain connects TRBV5-1 to TRBJ2-5; 12 bases map to TRBD2. The CDR3 contains 16 residues. V trimming: 3 bases; J trimming: 5 bases; junction bases outside the gene matches: 8. From germline, CDR1 is SGHRS and CDR2 YFSETQ. The CDR3 region has the DNA TGCGCCAGCAGCTCGACTAGCGGGGGCCCGCGGGAGACCCAGTACTTC. Translated, it gives CASSSTSGGPRETQYF.

The gene calls are TRBV6-5 and TRBJ1-5; TRBD1 is a possible D gene (6 bases). This CDR3 is 14 amino acids long. Between the trimmed V and J ends, which lost 2 bases and 4 bases, there was a span of 9 bases. In germline, CDR1 is MNHEY, CDR2 SVGAGI. This CDR3 reads CASSYRGQNQPQHF. For the CDR3, the DNA is TGTGCCAGCAGTTACCGAGGACAGAATCAGCCCCAGCATTTT.

This clone appeared a single time. The chain links TRBV7-9 to TRBJ2-1; 7 positions agree with TRBD2. The CDR3 is 14 amino acids. Germline assignment: CDR1 SEHNR and CDR2 FQNEAQ (reference sequence). The junction had 4 bases not matched to a gene; V was cut back by 2 bases and J by 6 bases. CDR3 nucleotides: TGTGCCAGCAGCTTATCGTGGGGGGGCAATGAGCAGTTCTTC. It is translated as CASSLSWGGNEQFF.

The chain joins TRBV13 to TRBJ1-1; 11 bases agree with TRBD1. This CDR3 contains 16 residues. The V gene's germline CDR1 is PRHDT and CDR2 FYEKMQ (reference sequence). The V gene end was trimmed by 5 bases and the J gene end by 3 bases; junction bases not matched to a gene: 8. In nucleotides, the CDR3 is TGTGCCAGCAGCAATACCGGGACAGGGGGTCACACTGAAGCTTTCTTT. Translating it yields CASSNTGTGGHTEAFF. The full variable domain, its missing parts supplied by reference TRBV13 and TRBJ1-1, is AAGVIQSPRHLIKEKRETATLKCYPIPRHDTVYWYQQGPGQDPQFLISFYEKMQSDKGSIPDRFSAQQFSDYHSELNMSSLELGDSALYFCASSNTGTGGHTEAFFGQGTRLTVV.

The chain carries TRBV10-2 and TRBJ2-6; maybe TRBD2 (8 bases). V was trimmed by 3 bases and J by 1 base, leaving 19 bases between them. From germline, CDR1 is WSHSY and CDR2 SAAADI. The CDR3 is 19 amino acids. CDR3 in amino acids: CASSEWAGGQKSGANVLTF. CDR3 nucleotides: TGCGCCAGCAGTGAATGGGCGGGGGGACAGAAGTCTGGGGCCAACGTCCTGACTTTC.

The genes are TRBV4-1 and TRBJ1-1, with 7 bases matching TRBD1. CDR1 and CDR2 (germline): MGHRA, YSYEKL. V was clipped by 5 bases and J by 3 bases; unmatched bases: 3. The CDR3 consists of 13 residues. Here the CDR3 DNA reads TGCGCCAGCAGCAACAGGGGTGACACTGAAGCTTTCTTT. Translating it yields CASSNRGDTEAFF.

This sequence joins TRBV7-8 and TRBJ1-2; no clear D. Trimming shortened V by 2 bases and J by 4 bases, and 5 bases separated the two germline ends. CDR1 is SGHVS and CDR2 is FQNEAQ in the germline V gene. This CDR3 is 12 amino acids long. For the CDR3, the DNA is TGTGCCAGCAGCTTATCGGGCTATGGCTACACCTTC. It specifies CASSLSGYGYTF.

The J gene is TRBJ2-7, the V gene TRBV2; 9 nucleotides agree with TRBD2. The germline gives CDR1 SNHLY, CDR2 FYNNEI. The length of the CDR3 is 16 residues. With V trimmed by 10 bases and J by 1 base, 14 bases remained unmatched. The CDR3 DNA is TGTGCCAACCGCCCCCAAGCGGGGGGATTTTCCTACGAGCAGTACTTC. The encoded protein is CANRPQAGGFSYEQYF.

V usage is TRBV6-4 and J usage is TRBJ2-1; 7 bases line up with TRBD2. Germline V gene data show CDR1 as MRHNA and CDR2 as SNTAGT. Losses at the gene ends were 4 bases for V and 3 bases for J; bases not matched to a gene: 6. This CDR3 has 15 amino acids. The CDR3: CASSAIAGLYNEQFF. DNA for the CDR3: TGTGCCAGCAGTGCCATAGCGGGCCTCTACAATGAGCAGTTCTTC.